The rows below give T cell receptor beta chains drawn from one sample of a study of cytomegalovirus exposure and HLA in healthy donors. Sequenced by immunoSEQ multiplex PCR; TCRdb stores in-frame clones only, minus some. The table includes about 110,000 clones, roughly 76% detected once. The sequenced sample consisted of PBMCs. The receptors here all came from a man aged 18 to 30 in good health and CMV-seronegative. CDR3s include the opening cysteine and the closing phenylalanine or tryptophan. The D gene is left open where the match is weak. Expanded clones get a size class; other rows say once, few or many, or leave the size out.

clone_size d_call cdr3_length j_call v_call cdr3_nt cdr3_aa
once - 16 TRBJ1-4 TRBV11-2 TGTGCCAGCAGTAAACCGTCGGGAGGACCTAATGAAAAACTGTTTTTT CASSKPSGGPNEKLFF
few - 17 TRBJ2-6 TRBV5-5 TGTGCCAGCAGCTTGTCGGGCAGGGTGGGGGGGGCCAACGTCCTGACTTTC CASSLSGRVGGANVLTF
- - 13 TRBJ1-1 TRBV6-5 TGTGCCAGCAGTGCCGGGTCCCTCACTGAAGCTTTCTTT CASSAGSLTEAFF
- TRBD1 14 TRBJ1-1 TRBV6-1 TGTGCCAGCAGACCCAGGGGGCGGAAGGCTGAAGCTTTCTTT CASRPRGRKAEAFF
once TRBD2 15 TRBJ2-5 TRBV4-2 TGTGCCAGCAGCCCCTCTAGCGGGGGTTCGGAGACCCAGTACTTC CASSPSSGGSETQYF
- TRBD1 17 TRBJ2-2 TRBV7-6 TGTGCCAGCAGCTTAGCGGGACAGGAAACAAACACCGGGGAGCTGTTTTTT CASSLAGQETNTGELFF
- TRBD2 15 TRBJ2-7 TRBV5-4 TGTGCCAGCAGCGGGGGGGGGACCTTCGTCTACGAGCAGTACTTC CASSGGGTFVYEQYF
- - 16 TRBJ2-3 TRBV5-4 TGTGCCAGCAGCTCCCCGAGCGGTGCTAGCACAGATACGCAGTATTTT CASSSPSGASTDTQYF
- TRBD2 18 TRBJ2-7 TRBV6-7 TGTGCCAGCAGCCCACGCGGGAGATGGGCGGTCCTCCTGGACGAGCAGTACTTC CASSPRGRWAVLLDEQYF
- TRBD1 15 TRBJ2-7 TRBV10-3 TGTGCCATCAGCCAGAACCTAGGACAGGCATACGAGCAGTACTTC CAISQNLGQAYEQYF
- - 14 TRBJ1-1 TRBV18 TGTGCCAGCTCACCGACACACATGAACACTGAAGCTTTCTTT CASSPTHMNTEAFF
- TRBD2 15 TRBJ2-7 TRBV19 TGTGCCAGTAGGGCGGGACTAGCGGAACACTACGAGCAGTACTTC CASRAGLAEHYEQYF
- TRBD1 15 TRBJ1-6 TRBV2 TGTGCCAGCAGGGATTTGGGACAGGATAATTCACCCCTCCACTTT CASRDLGQDNSPLHF
- - 13 TRBJ1-2 TRBV7-2 TGTGCCAGCAGCCCCGGGAAAACTTATGGCTACACCTTC CASSPGKTYGYTF
- - 16 TRBJ1-2 TRBV9 TGTGCCAGCAGCGTAGGGGCAGGGAAGTCGAACTATGGCTACACCTTC CASSVGAGKSNYGYTF
- TRBD2 17 TRBJ2-3 TRBV11-2 TGTGCCAGCAGCCTAGGGACTAGCGGGGGGAGGACAGATACGCAGTATTTT CASSLGTSGGRTDTQYF
- - 13 TRBJ2-7 TRBV6-5 TGTGCCAGCAGTTACCGGGGTTACTACGAGCAGTACTTC CASSYRGYYEQYF
- - 15 TRBJ2-7 TRBV6-5 TGTGCCAGCAGTTACTCGGGGGGGGCCGGCTACGAGCAGTACTTC CASSYSGGAGYEQYF
- - 17 TRBJ1-6 TRBV27 TGTGCCAGCAGTCCTGTGGAGCCGAAGACCTATAATTCACCCCTCCACTTT CASSPVEPKTYNSPLHF
- - 14 TRBJ2-1 TRBV6-5 TGTGCCAGCAGTTATCAACCTAACTACAATGAGCAGTTCTTC CASSYQPNYNEQFF
once - 16 TRBJ2-5 TRBV5-8 TGTGCCAGCAGCCACTCCCGGACGGGGGGCGCGGAGACCCAGTACTTC CASSHSRTGGAETQYF
once TRBD1 15 TRBJ2-5 TRBV7-9 TGTGCCAGCAGCCCCCGGACAGGGTTACAAGAGACCCAGTACTTC CASSPRTGLQETQYF
- TRBD2 11 TRBJ2-2 TRBV20-1 TGCAGTGCCGGGGGGTTCGGGGAGCTGTTTTTT CSAGGFGELFF
- TRBD2 16 TRBJ2-2 TRBV5-5 TGTGCCAGCACTGCTCGGGGGGAAGCAAACAACGGGGAGCTGTTTTTT CASTARGEANNGELFF
once - 16 TRBJ2-7 TRBV14 TGTGCCAGCAGCCAGAGGGGGGGGGCAGGCGCCTACGAGCAGTACTTC CASSQRGGAGAYEQYF
- - 14 TRBJ1-5 TRBV27 TGTGCCAGCAGTTTCCGTTCGAGCAATCAGCCCCAGCATTTT CASSFRSSNQPQHF
- TRBD1 14 TRBJ2-7 TRBV7-6 TGTGCCAGCAGCTCGCAGGGGGCGAACTACGAGCAGTACTTC CASSSQGANYEQYF
- TRBD2 18 TRBJ2-6 TRBV5-4 TGTGCCAGCAGCTTGGTCTCGGCGGGGGTCTCTGGGGCCAACGTCCTGACTTTC CASSLVSAGVSGANVLTF
few - 14 TRBJ1-2 TRBV28 TGTGCCAGCAGTAGTACCCGGACAATCTTTGGCTACACCTTC CASSSTRTIFGYTF
- TRBD1 17 TRBJ1-6 TRBV5-1 TGCGCCAGCAGCTTGACAGGGGTAGGGGGCAATAATTCACCCCTCCACTTT CASSLTGVGGNNSPLHF
- TRBD1 16 TRBJ1-1 TRBV7-8 TGTGCCAGCAGCCCAACAGACAGGGTAATGAACACTGAAGCTTTCTTT CASSPTDRVMNTEAFF
- TRBD1 15 TRBJ2-1 TRBV5-4 TGTGCCAGCAGCCATGACAGGGCCAGTTACAATGAGCAGTTCTTC CASSHDRASYNEQFF
- TRBD1 15 TRBJ1-3 TRBV9 TGTGCCAGCACGACCAGGGGGGCTAAGGGAAACACCATATATTTT CASTTRGAKGNTIYF
few TRBD1 15 TRBJ2-7 TRBV6-5 TGTGCCAGCAGTGTGGACTACAGGGGGACCTACGAGCAGTACTTC CASSVDYRGTYEQYF
- TRBD2 15 TRBJ2-1 TRBV29-1 TGCAGCGCAAAAGAGGGACTAGCATTTGGAGATGAGCAGTTCTTC CSAKEGLAFGDEQFF
few - 13 TRBJ1-3 TRBV6-5 TGTGCCAGCAGTCTCGGGTGGGGAAACACCATATATTTT CASSLGWGNTIYF
- - 14 TRBJ1-2 TRBV28 TGTGCCAGCAGTTTAGCGCAGGGGATAAATGGCTACACCTTC CASSLAQGINGYTF
- - 13 TRBJ2-5 TRBV7-3 TGTGCCAGCAGCTCCGGTCCTGCCGAGACCCAGTACTTC CASSSGPAETQYF
- - 14 TRBJ2-3 TRBV7-8 TGTGCCAGCAGCTTAGACAAAACGAGGGATCCGCAGTATTTT CASSLDKTRDPQYF
once TRBD1 14 TRBJ2-3 TRBV2 TGTGCCACCGGTAGGGACAGGGGACCAGATACGCAGTATTTT CATGRDRGPDTQYF
- - 10 TRBJ1-1 TRBV19 TGTGCCAGTCGGGGGTGGCGAGCTTTCTTT CASRGWRAFF
- - 15 TRBJ2-1 TRBV4-3 TGCGCCAGCAGCCAAGGAGCGACCCCCTACAATGAGCAGTTCTTC CASSQGATPYNEQFF
- - 14 TRBJ2-7 TRBV5-6 TGTGCCAGCAGCTCAAGCCGAAGCTCCTACGAGCAGTACTTC CASSSSRSSYEQYF
- - 19 TRBJ2-5 TRBV7-5 TGTGTCAGAAGCTTAGACAGCTCCGGGAGCCTAGGTACGGGGGAGACCCAGTACTTC CVRSLDSSGSLGTGETQYF
- TRBD1 13 TRBJ1-2 TRBV5-6 TGTGCCAGCAAAACAGGGGTGGGCTATGGCTACCCCTTC CASKTGVGYGYPF
few TRBD1 16 TRBJ2-7 TRBV6-6 TGTGCCAGCAGTTATTCGCCCGGGACAGGCCTAAGGGAGCAGTACTTC CASSYSPGTGLREQYF
- - 14 TRBJ2-5 TRBV4-1 TGCGCCAGCAGCCAAGGTCTGACGGGGGAGACCCAGTACTTC CASSQGLTGETQYF
- TRBD2 18 TRBJ2-1 TRBV4-2 TGTGCCAGCAGCCAAGAGGGTCCTGCAGCGGGGCTCTACAATGAGCAGTTCTTC CASSQEGPAAGLYNEQFF
- TRBD1 15 TRBJ2-7 TRBV7-2 TGTGCCAGCAGGTCCGGGACAGGGGTCGCCTACGAGCAGTACTTC CASRSGTGVAYEQYF
- - 13 TRBJ2-2 TRBV11-3 TGTGCCAGCAGCTTAGTCCAGACCGGGGAGCTGTTTTTT CASSLVQTGELFF
- TRBD2 15 TRBJ2-7 TRBV7-9 TGTGCCAGCAGCCCCCCCGGGACTAGCGTATACGAGCAGTACTTC CASSPPGTSVYEQYF
few - 16 TRBJ1-4 TRBV5-1 TGCGCCAGCAGCTTGGGCAGGGGTGGCCCAAATGAAAAACTGTTTTTT CASSLGRGGPNEKLFF
many - 14 TRBJ1-1 TRBV11-2 TGTGCCAGCAGCAACCGACAGTCGAACACTGAAGCTTTCTTT CASSNRQSNTEAFF
- - 15 TRBJ1-6 TRBV19 TGTGCCAGTAAGCGCGAGACCGCTTTAAGGTCACCCCTCCACTTT CASKRETALRSPLHF